These 7 T cell receptor beta chains originate from one sample sequenced in a study of shared clonotypes between healthy human individuals. Clones were sequenced by immunoSEQ multiplex PCR, and TCRdb holds only the in-frame ones, with some missing. The table has some 2,500,000 clones, over 85% seen once. Sample: naive CD4+ T cells from PBMCs. Subset here: CD45RA+ positively selected. All receptors come from a man aged 18 to 30 in good health. Some clones in this sample may be carry-over from other donors' samples.

This chain uses TRBV2 with TRBJ1-1, with D unclear. Germline V lookup: CDR1 SNHLY, CDR2 FYNNEI. V was pared by 5 bases and J by 1 base, with 14 bases between. This CDR3 is built from 15 residues. DNA for the CDR3: TGTGCCAGCAGTCCCTGGTCACGGACGAACACTGAAGCTTTCTTT. It codes for CASSPWSRTNTEAFF.

This rearrangement joins TRBV7-9 to TRBJ2-2; TRBD2 is a possible D gene (6 bases). The length of the CDR3 is 15 residues. CDR1 and CDR2 (germline): SEHNR, FQNEAQ (reference sequence). Trimming stripped 5 bases from V and 2 bases from J, with 12 bases between. CDR3 DNA: TGTGCCAGCAGCCCCACGGGAGTTAACACCGGGGAGCTGTTTTTT. Translated: CASSPTGVNTGELFF.

The chain recombines TRBV6-1 with TRBJ1-2; D is ambiguous. There are 14 residues in the CDR3. V shed 5 bases and J shed 3 bases, with 13 bases lying between them. Germline CDR1 and CDR2: MNHNS and SASEGT. CDR3 bases: TGTGCCAGCAGTTCGGTGGGAGGTGACTATGGCTACACCTTC. Translating gives CASSSVGGDYGYTF.

The chain links TRBV18 to TRBJ2-7; D is ambiguous. This CDR3 has 13 residues. Looked up from germline, CDR1 is KGHSH and CDR2 is LQKENI. Deletions cut 6 bases from V and 3 bases from J, with 12 bases between. CDR3: CASSSVTLYEQYF. The CDR3 nucleotides are TGTGCCAGCTCCTCGGTTACTCTCTACGAGCAGTACTTC.

CDR3 in amino acids: CASSLTGSFYEQYF. The CDR3 region has the DNA TGTGCCAGCAGTTTAACCGGCAGCTTCTACGAGCAGTACTTC. The genes are TRBV28 and TRBJ2-7; D unresolved. Germline V CDR1 and CDR2: MDHEN, SYDVKM. V lost 2 bases and J lost 3, with 11 bases in between. This CDR3 is built from 14 residues.

The chain combines TRBV9 with TRBJ1-2; D gene ambiguous. The length of the CDR3 is 15 residues. Trimming took 4 bases from V and 5 from J, leaving 18 bases between them. The V gene's germline CDR1 is SGDLS and CDR2 YYNGEE. The CDR3 DNA sequence: TGTGCCAGCAGCCCCCCACCCAGGCGGCAGTATGGCTACACCTTC. It translates to CASSPPPRRQYGYTF.

This chain links TRBV2 with TRBJ2-7; no definite D call. V lost 7 bases and J lost 2, with 6 bases in between. Germline V gives CDR1 SNHLY, CDR2 FYNNEI. This CDR3 spans 11 amino acids. Here the CDR3 reads CASKTAYEQYF. Here the CDR3 DNA reads TGTGCCAGCAAGACGGCCTACGAGCAGTACTTC.